A single sample is the source of the 10 T cell receptor beta chains below, sequenced in a study of response to subunit inactivated influenza vaccine. Each CDR3 protein gets one entry after TCRdb re-called the RT-PCR reads with MiXCR. The top ten hold approximately 6.5% of the sample, which has 650,000 to 800,000 distinct CDR3 sequences, approximately 15% seen once. This specimen was PBMCs from blood, taken approximately 15 days before vaccination. All receptors come from a middle-aged man who received an inactivated influenza vaccine.

The J gene is TRBJ2-5, the V gene TRBV10-3; 7 bases are a match to TRBD2. Germline CDR1 reads ENHRY; CDR2 reads SYGVKD. V was pared by 0 bases and J by 4 bases, with 11 bases of the junction left unmatched. CDR3 length: 17 residues. CDR3 region: CAISESTFGGGRETQYF. CDR3 in DNA: TGTGCCATCAGTGAGTCGACGTTCGGGGGAGGGAGAGAGACCCAGTACTTC.

This rearrangement joins TRBV15 to TRBJ2-5; 9 nucleotides agree with TRBD2. CDR1 and CDR2 from the germline V gene are LNHNV and YYDKDF (reference sequence). Unmatched junction bases numbered 8, after V lost 1 base and J lost 5 bases. The CDR3 runs 16 residues. DNA for the CDR3: TGTGCCACCAGCAGAGCGGCGCGGGGGGGAGGCGAGACCCAGTACTTC. It specifies CATSRAARGGGETQYF. Combining the CDR3 with reference TRBV15 and TRBJ2-5 gives the whole variable domain DAMVIQNPRYQVTQFGKPVTLSCSQTLNHNVMYWYQQKSSQAPKLLFHYYDKDFNNEADTPDNFQSRRPNTSFCFLDIRSPGLGDTAMYLCATSRAARGGGETQYFGPGTRLLVL.

A few counts support this clonotype. The CDR3 is CASKPWSGGTDTQYF. The CDR3 DNA reads as TGTGCCAGCAAACCGTGGAGCGGAGGCACAGATACGCAGTATTTT. The rearrangement links TRBV6-1 to TRBJ2-3, with D maybe TRBD2 (5 bases). V was pared by 7 bases and J by 1 base, with 15 bases between. The CDR3 contains 15 residues. The germline V gene has CDR1 MNHNS and CDR2 SASEGT.

The chain is built from TRBV15 and TRBJ1-4; D is perhaps TRBD1 (5 bases). Trimming pared 1 base from V and 1 base from J, leaving 7 bases between. The CDR3 is 15 amino acids. Germline V lookup: CDR1 LNHNV, CDR2 YYDKDF (reference sequence). In nucleotides, the CDR3 is TGTGCCACCAGCAGAGGGGGGGTAACTAATGAAAAACTGTTTTTT. Its protein is CATSRGGVTNEKLFF. The full variable domain, in which reference TRBV15 and TRBJ1-4 provide the parts outside the CDR3, is DAMVIQNPRYQVTQFGKPVTLSCSQTLNHNVMYWYQQKSSQAPKLLFHYYDKDFNNEADTPDNFQSRRPNTSFCFLDIRSPGLGDTAMYLCATSRGGVTNEKLFFGSGTQLSVL.

This clonotype came up many times. The chain is built from TRBV5-1 and TRBJ2-5; no definite D call. This CDR3 has 13 amino acids. Trimming stripped 4 bases from V and 0 bases from J, with 7 bases between. The germline gives CDR1 SGHRS, CDR2 YFSETQ. In nucleotides, the CDR3 is TGCGCCAGCAGCCCCACAAACCAAGAGACCCAGTACTTC. It translates to CASSPTNQETQYF. The full variable domain, rest sourced from reference TRBV5-1 and TRBJ2-5, is KAGVTQTPRYLIKTRGQQVTLSCSPISGHRSVSWYQQTPGQGLQFLFEYFSETQRNKGNFPGRFSGRQFSNSRSEMNVSTLELGDSALYLCASSPTNQETQYFGPGTRLLVL.

Concerning this clonotype itself: The conserved closing phenylalanine or tryptophan is absent in this CDR3, likely reflecting a read error. Because the CDR3's place on the DNA is in doubt, the DNA is left out and the CDR3 is given as listed by TCRdb. The chain combines TRBV7-9 with TRBJ1-4; the table assigns TRBD1, which was not confirmed against the DNA. The CDR3 has 13 residues if both end residues are counted. Germline V CDR1 and CDR2: SEHNR, FQNEAQ (reference sequence). This CDR3 is CASSLARGPAGCL.

The V gene is TRBV9, the J gene TRBJ2-6, with D hard to call. CDR3 length equals 15 residues. Germline values: CDR1 SGDLS, CDR2 YYNGEE. V was pared by 0 bases and J by 1 base, with 5 bases between. The CDR3 reads CASSVGSSGANVLTF. The CDR3 DNA sequence: TGTGCCAGCAGCGTAGGGAGTTCTGGGGCCAACGTCCTGACTTTC.

A few counts support this clonotype. The J gene is TRBJ2-5, the V gene TRBV10-3; either TRBD1 or TRBD2 may supply D (5 bases each). The CDR3 sequence is 15 residues long. The V end was cut by 3 bases, the J end by 3 bases, with 14 bases between. Per the germline V gene, CDR1 is ENHRY and CDR2 is SYGVKD. This chain's CDR3 is CAISEAGIGEETQYF. The CDR3 DNA follows: TGTGCCATCAGTGAAGCAGGGATCGGGGAAGAGACCCAGTACTTC.

This clonotype was seen a few times. This sequence joins TRBV7-3 and TRBJ2-2; 9 bases align to TRBD1. Germline CDR1 SGHTA, CDR2 FQGTGA. Trimming removed 5 bases from V and 7 bases from J; junction bases left unmatched: 5. The CDR3 is 14 residues long. CDR3 coding DNA: TGTGCCAGCAGCAAACAGGGGGCTGACGGGGAGCTGTTTTTT. It specifies CASSKQGADGELFF.

This clonotype came up a few times. This chain uses TRBV7-6 with TRBJ2-1, with D perhaps assigned TRBD1 or TRBD2 (5 bases each). The CDR3 has 14 residues. V lost 4 bases and J 4 bases, leaving 11 bases between the germline ends. CDR1 is SGHVS and CDR2 is FNYEAQ in the germline V gene. The CDR3 nucleotides read TGTGCCAGCAGCTCAGAGGGGATATACAATGAGCAGTTCTTC. Translation: CASSSEGIYNEQFF.